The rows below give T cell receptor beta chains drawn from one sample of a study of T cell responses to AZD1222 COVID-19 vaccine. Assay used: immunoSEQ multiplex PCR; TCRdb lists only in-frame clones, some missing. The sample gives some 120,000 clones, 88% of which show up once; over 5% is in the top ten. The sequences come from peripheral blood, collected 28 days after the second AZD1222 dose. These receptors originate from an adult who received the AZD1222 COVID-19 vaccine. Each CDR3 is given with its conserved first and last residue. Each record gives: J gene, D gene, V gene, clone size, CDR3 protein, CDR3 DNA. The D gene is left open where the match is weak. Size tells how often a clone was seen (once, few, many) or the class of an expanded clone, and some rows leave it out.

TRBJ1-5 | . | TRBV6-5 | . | CASSYSGSNQPQHF | TGTGCCAGCAGTTACTCAGGGAGCAATCAGCCCCAGCATTTT
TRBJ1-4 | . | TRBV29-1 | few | CSVDSDGNNEKLFF | TGCAGCGTTGACAGCGACGGGAATAATGAAAAACTGTTTTTT
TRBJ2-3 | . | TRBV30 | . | CAWSLGNGDTQYF | TGTGCCTGGAGTTTGGGGAATGGGGATACGCAGTATTTT
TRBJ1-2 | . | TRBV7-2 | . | CASSRQEHYGYTF | TGTGCCAGCAGCCGTCAGGAGCACTATGGCTACACCTTC
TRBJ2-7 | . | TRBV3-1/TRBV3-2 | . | CASSLLGQTYEQYF | TGTGCCAGCAGCCTGCTAGGTCAGACCTACGAGCAGTACTTC
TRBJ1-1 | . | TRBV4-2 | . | CASSQEWTYNTEAFF | TGTGCCAGCAGCCAAGAATGGACTTATAACACTGAAGCTTTCTTT
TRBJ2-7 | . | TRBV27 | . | CASGLSPEQYF | TGTGCCAGTGGACTTTCGCCCGAGCAGTACTTC
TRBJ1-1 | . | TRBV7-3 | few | CASSLMGGSTEAFF | TGTGCCAGCAGCTTAATGGGGGGTAGTACTGAAGCTTTCTTT
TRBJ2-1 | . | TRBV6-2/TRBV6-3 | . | CASSQLGGSYNEQFF | TGTGCCAGCAGTCAGCTCGGGGGCTCCTACAATGAGCAGTTCTTC
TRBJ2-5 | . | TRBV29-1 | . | CSVEVGRAETQYF | TGCAGCGTTGAAGTCGGCAGGGCAGAGACCCAGTACTTC
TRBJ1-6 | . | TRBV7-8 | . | CASSGVGSPLHF | TGTGCCAGCAGCGGGGTGGGGTCACCCCTCCACTTT
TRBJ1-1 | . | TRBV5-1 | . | CASSLSGVDSTEAFF | TGCGCCAGCAGCTTGTCGGGGGTGGATAGCACTGAAGCTTTCTTT
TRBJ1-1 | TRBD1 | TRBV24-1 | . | CATSDARQGDTEAFF | TGTGCCACCAGTGATGCCAGACAGGGCGACACTGAAGCTTTCTTT
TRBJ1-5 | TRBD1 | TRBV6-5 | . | CASRGQYNQPQHF | TGTGCCAGCAGGGGACAGTACAATCAGCCCCAGCATTTT
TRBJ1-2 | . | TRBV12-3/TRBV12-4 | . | CASGGIDYGYTF | TGTGCTTCCGGGGGGATTGACTATGGCTACACCTTC
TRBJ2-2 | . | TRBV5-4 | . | CASSLSAYTGELFF | TGTGCCAGCAGCCTGAGTGCCTACACCGGGGAGCTGTTTTTT
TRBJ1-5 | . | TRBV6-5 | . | CASSRGGNQPQHF | TGTGCCAGCAGTAGAGGAGGGAATCAGCCCCAGCATTTT
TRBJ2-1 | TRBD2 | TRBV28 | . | CASSFAGTSGRDNEQFF | TGTGCCAGCAGTTTTGCGGGGACTAGCGGGAGAGACAATGAGCAGTTCTTC
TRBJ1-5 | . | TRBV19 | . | CASGLSEGMMGHQPQHF | TGTGCCAGTGGGCTTAGCGAAGGAATGATGGGGCATCAGCCCCAGCATTTT
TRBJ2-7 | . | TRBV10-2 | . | CASSVADEQYF | TGCGCCAGCAGTGTTGCTGACGAGCAGTACTTC
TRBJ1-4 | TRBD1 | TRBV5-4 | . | CASRRDRGNEKLFF | TGTGCCAGCAGGAGGGACAGGGGTAATGAAAAACTGTTTTTT
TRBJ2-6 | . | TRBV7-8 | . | CASSMSAGANVLTF | TGTGCCAGCTCTATGTCGGCTGGGGCCAACGTCCTGACTTTC
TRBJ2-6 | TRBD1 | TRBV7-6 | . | CASSFGQGRSGANVLTF | TGTGCCAGCAGTTTCGGACAGGGGAGGTCTGGGGCCAACGTCCTGACTTTC
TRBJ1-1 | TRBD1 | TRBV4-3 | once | CASKVGQGAQTEAFF | TGCGCCAGCAAGGTGGGACAGGGGGCGCAGACTGAAGCTTTCTTT